This record concerns one TCR beta chain sequence. It has no known antigen specificity. No base qualities exist here, and no much larger clone lies one base off it. This entry belongs to a study of Tregs in tolerant kidney transplant recipients (dated by TCRdb to about 2019). About the investigation overall: The study used TCRbeta sequencing to identify donor-specific regulatory T cells before combined kidney and bone marrow transplantation, then tracked those cells after transplant. TCRbeta repertoire sequencing was used in 3 healthy controls to compare several methods for expanding Tregs specific for an allogeneic donor. General findings and caveats noted by the study authors: The study was constrained by small patient numbers, and validation of the findings is required in larger populations and under other immunosuppression protocols. Although technical replication error seemed to be minimal, the question of biological reproducibility was not addressed directly. Expanding Tregs with activated donor B cells appeared to identify the most biologically relevant and donor-specific TCRbeta repertoire.

Thawed PBMCs were FACS-sorted into unstimulated Tregs (CD4+CD25+CD127-), CD4+ non-Tregs (CD4+CD25-), CD4 cells and CD8 cells. Healthy control blood was obtained either as purchased buffy coats or from healthy volunteers. Healthy control blood was processed by Ficoll density gradient to PBMCs and cryopreserved; patient PBMCs were collected before and after transplant. Genomic DNA was extracted from sorted cells with the QIAGEN DNeasy Blood and Tissue Kit for TCRbeta CDR3 sequencing. Through immunoSEQ, high-throughput TCRbeta CDR3 sequencing was done commercially, including PCR amplification with internal controls and bias correction. The study's processing was this. Unique productive TCRbeta sequences were defined by CDR3 nucleotide sequence when primers matched and otherwise by CDR3 amino acid sequence together with Vbeta and Jbeta genes. As a correction for sorting error, sequences shared between sorted populations at a frequency ratio of 2:1 or less were discarded, and the remaining shared sequences were assigned to the higher population. A sequence counted as donor-reactive if, in CFSE-low cells, the sequence had a frequency of at least 0.01% and was expanded at least 5-fold compared with unstimulated cells. Repertoire divergence was quantified by Jensen-Shannon divergence using the top 100 TCRbeta sequences ranked by frequency. For any sample with multiple sequencing runs, sorting error was corrected in each run separately before the runs were pooled. The table comes from immuneACCESS by way of TCRdb, which keeps in-frame sequences with V and J called. Part of the clones is missing from these tables; in studies checked, under half for an unresolved V gene and the rest for unknown reasons. V, J and clone size derive from that table, while D and trimming were established from the DNA sequence. Here the sample has 85,000 to 90,000 clones; 85% to 95% occur a single time. The ten most abundant clones make up over 3.5% of the sample.

From cysteine to phenylalanine, the CDR3 is 13 amino acids long. Only the CDR3 DNA is retained, 39 bases long and in frame from the first base. Sequences SGDLS (CDR1) and YYNGEE (CDR2) are obtained from the germline V gene. V is clipped by 2 bases and J by 5 bases, and the sequence between their germline boundaries is 9 bases long. This clonotype was sampled from a human donor in good health. Sample: CD8+ T cells from blood. Rearrangement joined TRBV9 to TRBJ2-3; the D gene is possibly TRBD2, with 5 bases matching. The bases are TGTGCCAGCAGCGTCGAGCGGTTAGATACGCAGTATTTT. Protein translation: CASSVERLDTQYF.